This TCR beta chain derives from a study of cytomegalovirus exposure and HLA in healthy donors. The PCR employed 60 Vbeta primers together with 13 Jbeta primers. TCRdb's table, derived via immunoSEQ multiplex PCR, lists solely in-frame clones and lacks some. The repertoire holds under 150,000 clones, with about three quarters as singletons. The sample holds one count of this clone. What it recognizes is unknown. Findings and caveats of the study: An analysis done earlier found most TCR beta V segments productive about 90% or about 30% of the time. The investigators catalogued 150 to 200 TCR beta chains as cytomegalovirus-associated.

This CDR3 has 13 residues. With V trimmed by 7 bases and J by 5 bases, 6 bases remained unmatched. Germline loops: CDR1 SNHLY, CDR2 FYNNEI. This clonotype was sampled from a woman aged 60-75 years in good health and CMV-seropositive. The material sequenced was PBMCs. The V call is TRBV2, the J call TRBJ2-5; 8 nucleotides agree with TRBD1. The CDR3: CASTRTGGETQYF. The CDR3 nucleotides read TGTGCCAGCACAAGAACAGGGGGGGAGACCCAGTACTTC.